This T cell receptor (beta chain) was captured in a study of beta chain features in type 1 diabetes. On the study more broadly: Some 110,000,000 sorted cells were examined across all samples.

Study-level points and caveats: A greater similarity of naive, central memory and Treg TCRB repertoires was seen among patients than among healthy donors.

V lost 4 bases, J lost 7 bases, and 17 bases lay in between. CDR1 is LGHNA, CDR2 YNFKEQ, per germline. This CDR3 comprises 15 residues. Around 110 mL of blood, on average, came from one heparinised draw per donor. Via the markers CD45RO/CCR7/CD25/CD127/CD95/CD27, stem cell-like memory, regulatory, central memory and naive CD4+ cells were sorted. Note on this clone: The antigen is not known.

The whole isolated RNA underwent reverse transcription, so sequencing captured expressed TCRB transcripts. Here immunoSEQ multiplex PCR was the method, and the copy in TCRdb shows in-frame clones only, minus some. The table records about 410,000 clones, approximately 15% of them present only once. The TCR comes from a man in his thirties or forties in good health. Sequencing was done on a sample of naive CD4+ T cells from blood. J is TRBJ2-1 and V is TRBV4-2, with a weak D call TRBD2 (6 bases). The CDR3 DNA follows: TGTGCCAGCAGCCGCCTGGGGAGCGGGCTAAATGAGCAGTTCTTC. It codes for CASSRLGSGLNEQFF.